Reported below is one T cell receptor (beta chain). The table came from immunoSEQ multiplex PCR; TCRdb's copy has only in-frame clones and leaves some out. This sample has some 14,000 clones, with 74% found just once. This sample was included in a study of somatic mutations in cytotoxic T cells in rheumatoid arthritis. In the study overall: Among the T-cell populations stained with V beta antibodies, some were separated by flow sorting at nearly 100% purity, including V beta1+ cells whose TCRB was sequenced.

The CDR3 runs 15 residues. The germline CDR1 and CDR2 sequences are MNHNS and SASEGT. Trimming cost V 3 bases and J 1 base; bases outside gene matches: 4. Positive magnetic bead selection was used to isolate CD4+ and CD8+ cells; purity was checked by flow cytometry. The specimen sequenced was CD8+ T cells sorted from blood. The source is an adult with rheumatoid arthritis. The gene calls are TRBV6-1 and TRBJ2-5, with 8 bases fitting TRBD2. The CDR3 region is CASSEGGGSQETQYF. The CDR3 DNA reads TGTGCCAGCAGTGAGGGCGGGGGGAGCCAAGAGACCCAGTACTTC.